This T cell receptor beta chain was retrieved from a study of regulatory T cells in long-lasting Graves disease (TCRdb year 2021). Notes on the research overall: To count as having persistent Graves' disease, a patient had to have received antithyroid drug treatment for over 5 years with TSH receptor autoantibodies remaining persistently positive. TCR sequencing covered some 13 persistent and roughly 20 newly diagnosed Graves' disease patients, some 35 samples in total. Patients with persistent Graves' disease were compared with patients with newly diagnosed Graves' disease using TCR sequencing and RNA sequencing of peripheral blood. The study took place in China and was registered as a clinical trial. On average, persistent Graves' disease patients in the clinical cohort had been on antithyroid drugs for about 10 years. Here is what the overall study found, with its caveats: Only peripheral blood was studied, because thyroid tissue, the primary lesion, was inaccessible. The authors acknowledged the small sample size as a limitation that may reduce accuracy. Persistent Graves' disease patients showed lower TCR Shannon entropy and fewer highly expanded clones than newly diagnosed patients, suggesting clonal expansion. Only the TCR beta chain was sequenced and analyzed. TRBV28, TRBJ1-2 and TRBJ2-5 were preferentially used in persistent disease, while TRBV20-1 and TRBJ2-1 were favored in newly diagnosed disease. More public clonotypes were shared among persistent patients (under 3,000) than among newly diagnosed patients (roughly 1,000).

Per the publication, the time point label means: persistent/refractory GD, antithyroid drugs over 5 years with positive TRAb. For both TCR sequencing and RNA sequencing, RNA was extracted from PBMCs in TRIzol. The diagnosis of Graves' disease was made according to American Thyroid Association guidelines. Recruitment of patients was carried out at an endocrinology department in Xi'an, China. Each patient gave about 10 milliliters of peripheral blood, collected in an EDTA anticoagulant tube. Ficoll Paque Plus density gradient separation was used to isolate PBMCs, and no further T cell sorting was performed. An Agilent 2100 Bioanalyzer and agarose gel were used to check RNA quality, and a NanoDrop 2000 was used to measure RNA concentration. The library came from multiplex PCR. The run used an Illumina HiSeq 4000. To build TCR beta libraries, CDR3 regions were amplified by Arm-PCR using iRepertoire HTBI primers. Before sequencing, the PCR products went through gel purification. Concerning the study's data processing: Gene usage analysis of CDR3 amino acid clonotypes used the roughly 60 TRBV and around 13 TRBJ segments found across samples. COPE and FqMerger were used to merge filtered high-quality paired reads into contigs. BLAST was used to align contigs to IMGT TRBV, TRBD and TRBJ reference genes, and CDR3 was defined according to IMGT. Clonotypes above 0.1% frequency were classified as highly expanded clones. Shannon entropy was used to measure repertoire diversity, and the Gini coefficient was used to measure V-J evenness. Public clonotypes were defined as clonotypes shared by more than one individual. TCRdb's own reprocessing of the public reads used fastp at Q25 and MiXCR and kept productive beta chains. Rows matching on CDR3 protein sequence are summarized as one entry with the most common DNA and genes. The V and J calls here are based on TCRdb, not the publication. Across this sample there are 700,000 or so distinct CDR3 sequences, with about 30% seen only once. The top ten hold under 50% of the sample.

The CDR3, cysteine through phenylalanine, is 15 amino acids long. The kept DNA is CDR3 alone, 45 bases in frame from the first base. V was cut back by 2 bases and J by 4 bases, leaving a gap of 14 bases between them. From the germline V gene (reference sequence), CDR1 is LGHDT and CDR2 is YNNKEL. This clonotype was seen only a few times. Its antigen remains unidentified. There are no base qualities to consult, and no much larger clone falls within one base. The chain joins TRBV3-1 to TRBJ1-2; TRBD1 is a possible D gene, resting on 6 matching bases. Sequencing used peripheral blood mononuclear cells (PBMCs), obtained when the disease was refractory, from a patient treated with antithyroid drugs. The TCR comes from a female donor with Graves disease. CDR3 sequence: CASSQLRDNPYGYTF. At the DNA level, the sequence is TGTGCCAGCAGCCAACTTCGGGACAACCCCTATGGCTACACCTTC.